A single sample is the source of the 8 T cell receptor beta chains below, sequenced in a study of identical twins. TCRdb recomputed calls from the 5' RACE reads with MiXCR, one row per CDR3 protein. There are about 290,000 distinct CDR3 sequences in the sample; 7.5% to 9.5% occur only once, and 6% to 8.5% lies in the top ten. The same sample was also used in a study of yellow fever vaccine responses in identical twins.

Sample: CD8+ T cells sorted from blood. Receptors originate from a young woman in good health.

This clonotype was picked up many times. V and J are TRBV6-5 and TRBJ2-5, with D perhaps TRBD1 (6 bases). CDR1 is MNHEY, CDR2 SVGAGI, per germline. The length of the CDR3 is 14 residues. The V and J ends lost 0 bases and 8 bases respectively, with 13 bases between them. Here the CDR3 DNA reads TGTGCCAGCAGTTACTCGACAGGTGGAGAAACCCAGTACTTC. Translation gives CASSYSTGGETQYF.

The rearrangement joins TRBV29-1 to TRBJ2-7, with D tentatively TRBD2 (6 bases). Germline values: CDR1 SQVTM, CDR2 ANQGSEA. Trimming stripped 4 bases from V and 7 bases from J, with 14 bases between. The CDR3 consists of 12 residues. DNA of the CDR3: TGCAGCGTTGTCCATATGGCGGGGGAGCAGTACTTC. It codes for CSVVHMAGEQYF.

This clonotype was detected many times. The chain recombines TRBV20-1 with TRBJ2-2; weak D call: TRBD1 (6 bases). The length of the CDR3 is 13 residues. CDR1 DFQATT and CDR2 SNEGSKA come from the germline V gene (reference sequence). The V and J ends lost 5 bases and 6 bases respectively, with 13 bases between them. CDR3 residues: CSAEDQGPGELFF. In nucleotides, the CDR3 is TGCAGTGCTGAAGACCAGGGGCCCGGGGAGCTGTTTTTT.

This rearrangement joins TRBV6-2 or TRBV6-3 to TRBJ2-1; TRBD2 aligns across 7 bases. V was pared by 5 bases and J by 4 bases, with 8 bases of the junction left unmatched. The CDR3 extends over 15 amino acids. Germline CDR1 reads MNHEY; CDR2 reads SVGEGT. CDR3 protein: CASSTTSQLYNEQFF. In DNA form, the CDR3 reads TGTGCCAGCAGTACGACTAGCCAACTATACAATGAGCAGTTCTTC.

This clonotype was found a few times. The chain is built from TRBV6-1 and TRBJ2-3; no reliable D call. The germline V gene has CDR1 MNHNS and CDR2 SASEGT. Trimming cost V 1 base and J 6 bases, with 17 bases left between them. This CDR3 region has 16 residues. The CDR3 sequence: CASSEGIGDPGDTQYF. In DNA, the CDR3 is TGTGCCAGCAGTGAAGGGATAGGAGATCCAGGCGATACGCAGTATTTT.

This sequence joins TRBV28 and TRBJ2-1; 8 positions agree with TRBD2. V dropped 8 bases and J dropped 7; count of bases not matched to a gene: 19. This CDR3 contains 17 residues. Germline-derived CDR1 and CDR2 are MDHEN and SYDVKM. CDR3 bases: TGTGCCAGCTATCGAAGGTGGCTGGCGGGAGGAGATAATGAGCAGTTCTTC. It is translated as CASYRRWLAGGDNEQFF.

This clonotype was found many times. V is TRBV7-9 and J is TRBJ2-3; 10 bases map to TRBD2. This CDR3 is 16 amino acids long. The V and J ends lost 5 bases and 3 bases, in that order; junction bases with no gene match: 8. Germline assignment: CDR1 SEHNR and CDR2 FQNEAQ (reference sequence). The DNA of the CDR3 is TGTGCCAGCAGCCCCGTTAGCGGGAGGTTGACAGATACGCAGTATTTT. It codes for CASSPVSGRLTDTQYF.

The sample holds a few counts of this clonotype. The CDR3 region is CASSPTRDVGETQYF. The CDR3 DNA follows: TGTGCCAGCAGCCCAACCAGGGACGTGGGGGAGACCCAGTACTTC. The rearrangement joins TRBV7-2 to TRBJ2-5; the D gene could be TRBD1 or TRBD2 (5 bases each). The V end was cut by 5 bases, the J end by 5 bases, with 18 bases between. The CDR3 has 15 residues. The V gene's germline CDR1 is SGHTA and CDR2 FQGNSA.